This T cell receptor beta chain was sequenced during a study of CD4 T cells in relation to SARS-CoV-2 and coronaviruses (dated by TCRdb to about 2021). In the study overall: In the ViraFEST assay, PBMCs were cultured with antigen for 9 to 11 days, after which TCR beta CDR3s were sequenced to identify antigen-specific clonal expansions. The study assessed, at the TCR clonotype level, memory CD4+ T cell crossreactivity between SARS-CoV-2 and common cold coronavirus spike proteins. The Adaptive Biotechnologies TCR-sequencing kit was used to sequence samples from three pre-COVID donors and the naive versus memory experiments, while other data came from Illumina-based sequencing. Expansion assays from other donors in the study were sequenced with a different, Illumina-based TCR-beta assay. HLA restriction was mapped for shared crossreactive spike epitopes using patient-derived lymphoblastoid cell lines. The negative reference condition was either a culture with an HIV-1 Nef peptide pool or a culture with no peptide. Summary of the overall study and its limitations: The study was limited by small numbers of patients and tested TCRs. Pre-pandemic and post-infection samples were not both contributed by any donor, so tracing of the source of pre-existing responses was limited. Compared with monoreactive clones, crossreactive clones had significantly weaker SARS-CoV-2-driven expansion, a result consistent with antigenic imprinting. Since the crossreactivity analysis centred on spike protein, crossreactivity against other viral proteins was not assessed. Roughly 64% of donors had memory CD4+ clonotypes that crossrecognized SARS-CoV-2 and at least one common cold coronavirus spike.

Concerning this clone: The clone's antigen remains unknown. Base qualities are not recorded, but no much larger clone differs from it by a single base.

Library preparation was by the immunoSEQ multiplex PCR assay. The study's processing was this. During preprocessing, nonproductive sequences were removed, as were CDR3s that did not start with C, did not end with F or W, or were shorter than 7 amino acids. Antigen-specific clonotypes were called with the MANAFEST web app on the basis of expansion relative to the reference and to other culture wells. A clone was considered positive if the clone showed significant expansion compared with the reference culture in 2 of 3 replicate wells at an FDR below 0.05. For a clone to be considered positive, significant expansion relative to all other tandem wells and an odds ratio above 5 were also required. After three terminal residues were trimmed from each end, CDR3 homology was quantified as pairwise Levenshtein distance using the stringdist R package. In its TCRdb copy, this immuneACCESS table keeps in-frame sequences only and misses some clones. Where compared with another copy, unresolved V genes explain less than half of these, and the others have no known cause. V and J calls and clone size are copied from that table; D and trimming were computed from the DNA. The sample profile shows some 21,000 clones; around 76% of them were found once. 13% to 15% of the sample belongs to the ten largest clones.

The CDR3, cysteine through phenylalanine, is 14 amino acids long. Only the CDR3 DNA is retained, 42 bases long and in frame from the first base. V loses 6 bases at its end and J loses 8 bases; junction bases beyond the gene matches: 5. For CDR1 and CDR2, the germline V gene lists SGHNT and YENEEA. CD4+ T cells from unexposed donors were collected before the COVID-19 pandemic (2011-2018). Following 10 days of culture, the EasySep CD4+ T cell isolation kit was used to isolate CD4+ T cells. As far as cell numbers permitted, CD4+ T cells from unexposed donors were tested for reactivity against SARS-CoV-2 S and N as well as four spike pools from common cold coronaviruses. Each well held about 2 million PBMCs cultured in IMDM containing roughly 5% human AB serum and 10 IU/ml IL-2. Half of the culture medium was replaced with fresh IL-2-containing medium on days 3 and 7. In general, every peptide culture condition was set up in three replicate wells. Leukapheresis product for the unexposed donors was purchased commercially. Ficoll-Paque PLUS gradient centrifugation was used to isolate PBMCs from leukapheresis product or whole blood. PBMCs were either cryopreserved at -140 degrees C or used fresh in the expansion assay. The QIAamp Micro DNA Kit was used to extract genomic DNA from the CD4+ T cells.

The sequenced material came from CD4+ T cells from PBMCs, cultured in vitro. The TCR was taken from a human donor in good health. The chain couples TRBV11-3 to TRBJ2-1; 12 of the junction bases match TRBD1. The CDR3 has the sequence CASRKGQGADEQFF. The DNA sequence is TGTGCCAGCAGGAAGGGACAGGGGGCGGATGAGCAGTTCTTC.